These 15 T cell receptor beta chains were all obtained from the same sample, sequenced in a study of T cell responses to AZD1222 COVID-19 vaccine. TCRdb's table, derived via immunoSEQ multiplex PCR, lists solely in-frame clones and lacks some. The sample lists 160,000 or so clones; approximately 90% were seen once. This sample comprised peripheral blood, obtained on day 0 of AZD1222 vaccination. These receptors all stem from an adult in good health.

V is TRBV7-3 and J is TRBJ2-5, with D perhaps given as TRBD1 or TRBD2 (5 bases each). This CDR3 has 16 amino acids. V dropped 5 bases and J dropped 5 bases, with 21 bases sitting between them. Germline V lookup: CDR1 SGHTA, CDR2 FQGTGA. The CDR3 nucleotides are TGTGCCAGCAGCCTCCGGCCGGCTGGGACGGGGGAGACCCAGTACTTC. Protein sequence: CASSLRPAGTGETQYF.

The chain links TRBV2 to TRBJ1-5; D gene unclear. The CDR3 consists of 14 residues. Germline V gene data show CDR1 as SNHLY and CDR2 as FYNNEI. Trimming cost V 0 bases and J 5 bases, with 8 bases left between them. CDR3 amino acids: CASSEAPRHQPQHF. The DNA for the CDR3 is TGTGCCAGCAGTGAAGCGCCCAGACATCAGCCCCAGCATTTT.

The table lists this clone with a count of one. The V gene is TRBV2, the J gene TRBJ2-3; TRBD1 matches at 9 bases. The CDR3 runs to 15 residues. Germline-derived CDR1 and CDR2 are SNHLY and FYNNEI. The junction had 10 bases not matched to a gene; V was cut back by 8 bases and J by 4 bases. CDR3 nucleotides: TGTGCCAGCGGGGCAGGGACAGGGTCACCAGATACGCAGTATTTT. It specifies CASGAGTGSPDTQYF.

The V and J genes are TRBV5-1 and TRBJ1-6, with unresolved D. CDR1 is SGHRS and CDR2 is YFSETQ in the germline V gene. Trimming took off 1 base at V and 11 bases at J, with 16 bases between the two ends. The CDR3 spans 15 residues. In nucleotides, the CDR3 is TGCGCCAGCAGCTTGCAGGACGACGAACCGGCACCCCTCCACTTT. It is translated as CASSLQDDEPAPLHF.

The CDR3 here is CASSLEVRNYEQFF. DNA of the CDR3: TGCGCCAGCAGCTTGGAGGTCAGGAACTATGAGCAGTTCTTC. The chain combines TRBV5-1 with TRBJ2-1; D not resolved. V gave up 0 bases and J gave up 8 bases, with 12 bases separating them. Germline CDR1 reads SGHRS; CDR2 reads YFSETQ. The CDR3 spans 14 residues.

V and J are TRBV14 and TRBJ2-7, with 9 bases matching TRBD2. With V trimmed by 3 bases and J by 3 bases, 9 bases remained unmatched. This CDR3 spans 16 amino acids. Germline V gene lookup returns CDR1 SGHDN and CDR2 FVKESK. The CDR3 reads CASSHRTGTSSYEQYF. CDR3 in DNA: TGTGCCAGCAGCCATCGAACAGGGACTAGCAGCTACGAGCAGTACTTC.

This chain uses TRBV27 with TRBJ2-7; 8 nucleotides match TRBD2. V dropped 5 bases and J dropped 4; count of bases not matched to a gene: 10. The CDR3 loop spans 15 amino acids. Germline V lookup: CDR1 MNHEY, CDR2 SMNVEV (reference sequence). CDR3 DNA sequence: TGTGCCAGCAGTCCCAGAATAGCGGGATTGTACGAGCAGTACTTC. Amino acids: CASSPRIAGLYEQYF.

This clone was detected once. The J gene is TRBJ2-5, the V gene TRBV24-1; D gene unclear. Germline V lookup: CDR1 KGHDR, CDR2 SFDVKD. V was shortened by 6 bases and J by 5 bases, with 15 bases between the two germline ends. The CDR3 runs 14 residues. The CDR3 reads CATSSSRLTETQYF. The CDR3 coding sequence is TGTGCCACCAGTAGCTCTAGATTAACGGAGACCCAGTACTTC.

V is TRBV4-1 and J is TRBJ2-5; 7 bases are a match to TRBD2. Trimming at V came to 0 bases and at J to 0 bases, leaving 13 bases not matched to a gene. CDR3 length: 19 amino acids. Germline CDR1 and CDR2: MGHRA and YSYEKL. The CDR3 DNA reads TGCGCCAGCAGCCAAGATATGCCCCTTTCGCGGGAGTACCAAGAGACCCAGTACTTC. It is translated as CASSQDMPLSREYQETQYF.

The chain is built from TRBV7-8 and TRBJ1-6, with a weak D call TRBD1 (6 bases). V was clipped by 5 bases and J by 7 bases, with 15 bases between them. Germline CDR1 reads SGHVS; CDR2 reads FQNEAQ. This CDR3 is built from 15 residues. CDR3 in DNA: TGTGCCAGCAGCCACCGAAGGACAGAGAATTCACCCCTCCACTTT. Translating it yields CASSHRRTENSPLHF.

This chain joins TRBV7-3 and TRBJ2-5, with 11 positions matching TRBD2. Germline V lookup: CDR1 SGHTA, CDR2 FQGTGA. Trimming took 2 bases from V and 5 from J; bases not matched to a gene: 4. CDR3 size: 15 residues. CDR3 region: CASSLLAGGWETQYF. The CDR3 DNA sequence: TGTGCCAGCAGCTTACTAGCGGGAGGATGGGAGACCCAGTACTTC.

This clone was detected once. The chain has TRBV2 and TRBJ2-3; 7 positions match TRBD2. The CDR3 spans 10 residues. Trimming at V came to 8 bases and at J to 8 bases, leaving 1 base not matched to a gene. Germline loops: CDR1 SNHLY, CDR2 FYNNEI. DNA for the CDR3: TGTGCCAGCGGGGGGGGTACGCAGTATTTT. Amino acids: CASGGGTQYF.

The chain combines TRBV9 with TRBJ2-1; D might be TRBD2 (5 bases). The length of the CDR3 is 15 residues. CDR1 SGDLS and CDR2 YYNGEE come from the germline V gene. The V and J ends lost 4 bases and 2 bases respectively, with 13 bases between them. The CDR3, as DNA: TGTGCCAGCAGCAGGAAAAGCGGAGCCTACAATGAGCAGTTCTTC. Residues: CASSRKSGAYNEQFF. Variable domain in full (rest from reference TRBV9 and TRBJ2-1): DSGVTQTPKHLITATGQRVTLRCSPRSGDLSVYWYQQSLDQGLQFLIQYYNGEERAKGNILERFSAQQFPDLHSELNLSSLELGDSALYFCASSRKSGAYNEQFFGPGTRLTVL.

CDR3 loop: CAISESLGPSGEQYF. DNA for the CDR3: TGTGCCATCAGTGAGTCGCTGGGCCCTTCCGGCGAGCAGTACTTC. The V and J genes are TRBV10-3 and TRBJ2-7; D not certain. V was pared by 0 bases and J by 6 bases, with 15 bases between. This CDR3 comprises 15 residues. CDR1 and CDR2 from the germline V gene are ENHRY and SYGVKD.

The chain has TRBV5-1 and TRBJ2-7; D possibly corresponds to TRBD2 (5 bases). This CDR3 is 15 amino acids long. Looked up from germline, CDR1 is SGHRS and CDR2 is YFSETQ. Trimming removed 2 bases from V and 2 bases from J, with 14 bases in between. The CDR3 region is CASSFSSGKTYEQYF. CDR3 nucleotide sequence: TGCGCCAGCAGCTTCTCCTCCGGGAAAACCTACGAGCAGTACTTC.